There are many counts of the clone carrying this T cell receptor beta chain. MiXCR was run by TCRdb on the PCR reads, yielding one entry per CDR3 protein. The repertoire holds roughly 20,000 distinct CDR3 sequences, with roughly 46% as singletons. This sample stems from a study of CD4 and CD8 cells across lung adenocarcinoma regions. This CDR3 is built from 16 residues. The receptor was isolated from a male donor with lung adenocarcinoma. The CD4 and CD8 labels of this study may be unreliable. The sequencing sample was made of CD4+ T cells from the margin of a lung tumor. The chain links TRBV5-3 to TRBJ2-5; maybe TRBD1 (6 bases). Matching the DNA end better, TRBJ2-7 makes the J call doubtful. TRBV5-3 is classed as an ORF, of uncertain function. The CDR3 protein is CARSYSTGHISYEQYF. The DNA of the CDR3 is TGTGCCAGAAGCTACAGCACGGGACATATCTCCTACGAGCAGTACTTC.